Below are 16 T cell receptor beta chains sequenced from a single sample in a study of shared clonotypes between healthy human individuals. In the naive CD8 group, cells lacked CD45RO and were positively selected for CCR7, so terminally differentiated effector memory CD45RA+ cells were left out. Profiling relied on immunoSEQ multiplex PCR, and the TCRdb table lists in-frame clones only, not all of them. The sample carries roughly 2.1 million clones, 93% recorded once. Specimen: naive CD8+ T cells from PBMCs. These receptors were collected from a man aged 18 to 35 in good health. Some clones in this sample may be carry-over from other donors' samples.

The chain recombines TRBV30 with TRBJ2-7; D possibly corresponds to TRBD2 (5 bases). With 3 bases removed from V and 2 bases from J, the gap between germline ends came to 14 bases. This CDR3 region has 14 residues. Per germline, CDR1 GTSNPN and CDR2 SVGIG (reference sequence). CDR3 sequence (DNA): TGTGCCTGGAGCCCTAGGGAGCAGGCCTACGAGCAGTACTTC. Amino acids: CAWSPREQAYEQYF.

The chain recombines TRBV5-8 with TRBJ2-2; D might be TRBD2 (6 bases). Germline loops: CDR1 SGHTS, CDR2 YDEGEE. Trimming stripped 0 bases from V and 4 bases from J, with 19 bases between. The CDR3 spans 18 residues. The CDR3 loop is CASSLAGSAWGSTGELFF. DNA of the CDR3: TGTGCCAGCAGCTTGGCCGGGAGCGCATGGGGGAGCACCGGGGAGCTGTTTTTT.

The chain joins TRBV29-1 to TRBJ2-2, with unresolved D. This CDR3 is 12 amino acids long. Deletions cut 4 bases from V and 6 bases from J, with 9 bases between. Per germline, CDR1 SQVTM and CDR2 ANQGSEA. The CDR3 DNA sequence: TGCAGCGTTGTGATAGGGTCCGGGGAGCTGTTTTTT. This gives the protein CSVVIGSGELFF.

This chain joins TRBV11-1 and TRBJ2-7, with TRBD1 matching 8 bases. Germline V gives CDR1 SGHAT, CDR2 FQDESV (reference sequence). This CDR3 has 15 amino acids. V was pared by 1 base and J by 6 bases, with 8 bases of the junction left unmatched. CDR3 nucleotide sequence: TGTGCCAGCAGCTTAGGGGACAGGCTCCTCTCCGAGCAGTACTTC. This sequence encodes CASSLGDRLLSEQYF.

CDR3 nucleotides: TGTGCCAGCAGTCTCGTAAGCGGGAGGATGGGGACAGATACGCAGTATTTT. Protein: CASSLVSGRMGTDTQYF. The chain uses TRBV6-4 and TRBJ2-3; 9 nucleotides align to TRBD2. J gave up 3 bases and V 5 bases, and 12 bases lay outside the gene matches. Germline V CDR1 and CDR2: MRHNA, SNTAGT. CDR3 length equals 17 residues.

V and J are TRBV5-6 and TRBJ1-4; D is possibly TRBD1 (6 bases). The CDR3 runs to 19 residues. Trimming stripped 3 bases from V and 0 bases from J, with 21 bases between. Germline CDR1 SGHDT, CDR2 YYEEEE. Here the CDR3 reads CASSSRGDTFLATNEKLFF. CDR3 in DNA: TGTGCCAGCAGCTCCAGGGGTGATACCTTCCTTGCAACTAATGAAAAACTGTTTTTT.

Comments on this clone: Other DNA sequences from this sample encode an identical CDR3 as well. The rearrangement uses TRBV30 and TRBJ1-1, with D possibly being TRBD1 (5 bases). Looked up from germline, CDR1 is GTSNPN and CDR2 is SVGIG (reference sequence). V dropped 0 bases and J dropped 4 bases, with 9 bases sitting between them. The CDR3 runs to 13 residues. This CDR3 reads CAWSVGGGTEAFF. The CDR3, as DNA: TGTGCCTGGAGTGTCGGGGGGGGCACTGAAGCTTTCTTT.

The rearrangement links TRBV10-3 to TRBJ2-7; D not resolved. V was clipped by 4 bases and J by 0 bases, with 10 bases between them. The germline V gene encodes CDR1 ENHRY and CDR2 SYGVKD. The CDR3 loop spans 14 amino acids. CDR3 residues: CAISADASSYEQYF. In nucleotides, the CDR3 is TGTGCCATCAGTGCGGACGCCAGCTCCTACGAGCAGTACTTC.

The rearrangement links TRBV29-1 to TRBJ2-7; 8 positions match TRBD1. V shed 6 bases, J shed 0 bases, and the junction held 7 bases outside the gene matches. CDR3 length: 14 amino acids. CDR1 is SQVTM, CDR2 ANQGSEA, per germline. The DNA of the CDR3 is TGCAGCGTCGAGACAGGGGTAAGCTCCTACGAGCAGTACTTC. Protein: CSVETGVSSYEQYF.

About this clone: The sample carries other DNA sequences with the same CDR3. The chain combines TRBV6-5 with TRBJ1-5, with 7 positions matching TRBD1. Losses at the gene ends were 4 bases for V and 7 bases for J; bases not matched to a gene: 7. CDR3 length equals 14 residues. In germline, CDR1 is MNHEY, CDR2 SVGAGI. In DNA, the CDR3 is TGTGCCAGCAGTTCATACAGGGGAGACCAGCCCCAGCATTTT. This sequence encodes CASSSYRGDQPQHF.

V is TRBV7-9 and J is TRBJ2-5; no clear D. V dropped 5 bases and J dropped 1 base, with 8 bases sitting between them. This CDR3 has 13 residues. Germline CDR1 and CDR2: SEHNR and FQNEAQ (reference sequence). The CDR3 loop reads CASSQTVQETQYF. The CDR3, as DNA: TGTGCCAGCAGCCAGACCGTCCAAGAGACCCAGTACTTC.

The J gene is TRBJ1-2, the V gene TRBV29-1; TRBD1 might be the D (5 bases). The CDR3 is 13 residues long. Germline loops: CDR1 SQVTM, CDR2 ANQGSEA. The V end was cut by 2 bases, the J end by 4 bases, with 11 bases between. This CDR3 is CSVEPGEFYGYTF. DNA for the CDR3: TGCAGCGTTGAACCGGGGGAATTCTATGGCTACACCTTC.

This chain connects TRBV9 to TRBJ2-2; D is unresolved. CDR1 and CDR2 from the germline V gene are SGDLS and YYNGEE. This CDR3 contains 15 residues. V gave up 3 bases and J gave up 7 bases, with 16 bases separating them. CDR3 bases: TGTGCCAGCAGCGCCTATTACGACGTTGGCGGGGAGCTGTTTTTT. As protein: CASSAYYDVGGELFF.

V and J are TRBV11-2 and TRBJ2-7, with a tentative D call TRBD2 (5 bases). CDR3 length equals 15 residues. V gave up 5 bases and J gave up 2 bases, with 16 bases separating them. Per the germline V gene, CDR1 is SGHAT and CDR2 is FQNNGV. CDR3 amino acids: CASSEGWGIPYEQYF. In DNA form, the CDR3 reads TGTGCCAGCAGCGAGGGATGGGGAATCCCCTACGAGCAGTACTTC.

V usage is TRBV29-1 and J usage is TRBJ2-7, with D tentatively TRBD2 (5 bases). Germline assignment: CDR1 SQVTM and CDR2 ANQGSEA. The CDR3 consists of 16 residues. V lost 4 bases, J lost 3 bases, and 22 bases lay in between. The CDR3 loop is CSVAGYFTKGFYEQYF. In DNA, the CDR3 is TGCAGCGTTGCGGGATATTTCACGAAGGGCTTCTACGAGCAGTACTTC.

This clone has just one count. The rearrangement uses TRBV5-6 and TRBJ2-7, with D maybe TRBD2 (6 bases). The CDR3 sequence is 15 residues long. Trimming pared 4 bases from V and 0 bases from J, leaving 14 bases between. Germline V gene data show CDR1 as SGHDT and CDR2 as YYEEEE. In nucleotides, the CDR3 is TGTGCCAGCAGCGGCGGAGGGACGGGCTCCTACGAGCAGTACTTC. It codes for CASSGGGTGSYEQYF.